The source of this TCR beta chain is a study of cytomegalovirus exposure and HLA in healthy donors. PCR primers comprised 60 Vbeta and 13 Jbeta primers. The assay was immunoSEQ multiplex PCR, and TCRdb's table has in-frame clones only and misses some. The sample yields about 170,000 clones, about 80% seen once. This CDR3 has 15 residues. Germline assignment: CDR1 SNHLY and CDR2 FYNNEI. The ends lost 7 bases at V and 9 bases at J; junction bases unmatched: 13. J is TRBJ2-1 and V is TRBV2; 9 bases fit TRBD1. The sequence came from a female donor in good health and CMV-seronegative. The sample taken for sequencing was PBMCs. CDR3 nucleotides: TGTGCCAGCACCCAGGGGACAGGGCGATTGGGTGAGCAGTTCTTC. It translates to CASTQGTGRLGEQFF.